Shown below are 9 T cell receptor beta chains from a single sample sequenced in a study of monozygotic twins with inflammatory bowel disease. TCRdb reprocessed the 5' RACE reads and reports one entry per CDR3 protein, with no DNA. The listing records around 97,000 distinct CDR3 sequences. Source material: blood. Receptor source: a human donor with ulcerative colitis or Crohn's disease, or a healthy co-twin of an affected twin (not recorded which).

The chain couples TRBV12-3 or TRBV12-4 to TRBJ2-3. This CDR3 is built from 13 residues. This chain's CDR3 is CASSLRFRDTQYF.

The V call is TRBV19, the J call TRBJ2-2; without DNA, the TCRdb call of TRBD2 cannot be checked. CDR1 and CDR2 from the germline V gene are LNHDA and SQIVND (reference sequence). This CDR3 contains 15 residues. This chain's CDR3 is CASTPTYAGTGELFF.

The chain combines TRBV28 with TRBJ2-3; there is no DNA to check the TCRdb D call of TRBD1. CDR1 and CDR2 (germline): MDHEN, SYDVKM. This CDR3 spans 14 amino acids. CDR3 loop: CASSVGQRTDTQYF. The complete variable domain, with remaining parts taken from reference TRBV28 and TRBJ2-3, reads DVKVTQSSRYLVKRTGEKVFLECVQDMDHENMFWYRQDPGLGLRLIYFSYDVKMKEKGDIPEGYSVSREKKERFSLILESASTNQTSMYLCASSVGQRTDTQYFGPGTRLTVL.

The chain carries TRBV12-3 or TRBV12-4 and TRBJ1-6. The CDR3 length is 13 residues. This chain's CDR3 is CASSNLANSPLHF.

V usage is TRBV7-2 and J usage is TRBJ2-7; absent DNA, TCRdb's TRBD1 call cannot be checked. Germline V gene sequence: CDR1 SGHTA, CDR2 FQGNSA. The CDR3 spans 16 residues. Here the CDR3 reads CASSLTLTGGAYEQYF.

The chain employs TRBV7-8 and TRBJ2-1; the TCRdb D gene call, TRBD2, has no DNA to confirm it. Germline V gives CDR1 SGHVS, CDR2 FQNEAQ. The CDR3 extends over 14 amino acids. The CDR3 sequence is CASRTFGGANEQFF.

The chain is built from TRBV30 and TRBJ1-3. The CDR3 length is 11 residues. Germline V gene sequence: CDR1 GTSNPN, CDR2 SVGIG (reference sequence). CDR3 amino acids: CAWLFGNTIYF.

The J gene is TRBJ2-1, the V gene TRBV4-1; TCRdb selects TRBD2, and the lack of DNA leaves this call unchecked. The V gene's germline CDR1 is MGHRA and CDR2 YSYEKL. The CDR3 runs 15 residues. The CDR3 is CASSQPSKGSNEQFF.

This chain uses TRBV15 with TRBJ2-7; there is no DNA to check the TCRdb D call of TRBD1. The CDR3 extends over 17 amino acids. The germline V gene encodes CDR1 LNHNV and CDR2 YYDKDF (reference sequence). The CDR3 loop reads CATSRDWGQGFSYEQYF. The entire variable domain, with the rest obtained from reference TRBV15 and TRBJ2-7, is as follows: DAMVIQNPRYQVTQFGKPVTLSCSQTLNHNVMYWYQQKSSQAPKLLFHYYDKDFNNEADTPDNFQSRRPNTSFCFLDIRSPGLGDTAMYLCATSRDWGQGFSYEQYFGPGTRLTVT.